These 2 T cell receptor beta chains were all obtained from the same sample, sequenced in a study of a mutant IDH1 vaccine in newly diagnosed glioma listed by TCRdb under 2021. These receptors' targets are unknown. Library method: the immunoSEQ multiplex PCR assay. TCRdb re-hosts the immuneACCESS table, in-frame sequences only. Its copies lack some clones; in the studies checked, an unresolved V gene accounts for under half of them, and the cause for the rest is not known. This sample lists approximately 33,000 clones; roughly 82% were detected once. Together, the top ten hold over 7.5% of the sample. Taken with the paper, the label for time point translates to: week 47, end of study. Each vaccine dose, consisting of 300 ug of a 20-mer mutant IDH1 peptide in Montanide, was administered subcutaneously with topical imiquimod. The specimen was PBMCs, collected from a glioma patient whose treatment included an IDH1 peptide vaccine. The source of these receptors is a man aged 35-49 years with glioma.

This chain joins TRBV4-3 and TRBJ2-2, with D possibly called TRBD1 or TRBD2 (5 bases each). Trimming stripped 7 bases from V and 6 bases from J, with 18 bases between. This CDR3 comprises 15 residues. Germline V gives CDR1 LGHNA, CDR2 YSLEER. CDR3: CASTPDTGYPGELFF. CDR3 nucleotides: TGCGCCAGCACCCCGGACACGGGATATCCCGGGGAGCTGTTTTTT.

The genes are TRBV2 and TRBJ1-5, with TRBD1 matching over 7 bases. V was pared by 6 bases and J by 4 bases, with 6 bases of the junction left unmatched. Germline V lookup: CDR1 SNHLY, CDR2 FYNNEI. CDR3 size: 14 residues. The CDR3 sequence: CASSSTGKNQPQHF. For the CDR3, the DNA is TGTGCCAGCAGCTCGACAGGGAAAAATCAGCCCCAGCATTTT.